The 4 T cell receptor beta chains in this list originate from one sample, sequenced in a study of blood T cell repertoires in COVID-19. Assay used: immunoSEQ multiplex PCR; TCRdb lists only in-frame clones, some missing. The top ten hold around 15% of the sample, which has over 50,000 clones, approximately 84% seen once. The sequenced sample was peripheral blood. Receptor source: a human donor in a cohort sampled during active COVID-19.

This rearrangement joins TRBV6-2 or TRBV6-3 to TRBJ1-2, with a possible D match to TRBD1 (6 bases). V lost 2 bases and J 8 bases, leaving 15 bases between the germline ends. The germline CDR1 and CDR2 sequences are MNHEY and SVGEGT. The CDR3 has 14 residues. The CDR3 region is CASSYQQGYGGYTF. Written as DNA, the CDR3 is TGTGCCAGCAGTTACCAGCAGGGGTATGGGGGCTACACCTTC.

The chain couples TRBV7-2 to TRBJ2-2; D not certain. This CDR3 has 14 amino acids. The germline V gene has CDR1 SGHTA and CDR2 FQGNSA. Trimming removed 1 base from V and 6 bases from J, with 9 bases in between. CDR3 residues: CASSLGTVSGELFF. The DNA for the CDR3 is TGTGCCAGCAGCTTAGGTACAGTTTCCGGGGAGCTGTTTTTT.

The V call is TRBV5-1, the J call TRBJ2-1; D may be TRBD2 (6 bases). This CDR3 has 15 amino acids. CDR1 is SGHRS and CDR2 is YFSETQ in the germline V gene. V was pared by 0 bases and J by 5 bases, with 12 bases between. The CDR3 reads CASSLDSGSHNEQFF. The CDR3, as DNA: TGCGCCAGCAGCTTGGACAGCGGGTCCCACAATGAGCAGTTCTTC. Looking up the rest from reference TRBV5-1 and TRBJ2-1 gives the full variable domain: KAGVTQTPRYLIKTRGQQVTLSCSPISGHRSVSWYQQTPGQGLQFLFEYFSETQRNKGNFPGRFSGRQFSNSRSEMNVSTLELGDSALYLCASSLDSGSHNEQFFGPGTRLTVL.

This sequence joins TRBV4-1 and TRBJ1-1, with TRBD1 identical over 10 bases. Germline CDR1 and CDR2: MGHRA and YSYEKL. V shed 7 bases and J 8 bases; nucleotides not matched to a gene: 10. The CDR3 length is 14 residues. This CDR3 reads CASKARTGGREAFF. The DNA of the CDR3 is TGCGCCAGCAAAGCACGGACAGGGGGTAGGGAAGCTTTCTTT.